Below, 4 T cell receptor beta chains from the same sample are listed, as sequenced in a study of blood T cell repertoires in COVID-19. The method was immunoSEQ multiplex PCR; TCRdb's version includes in-frame clones alone and lacks a portion of them. Counted here are roughly 62,000 clones, approximately 88% occurring once; the ten biggest clones make up approximately 10%. Sequencing was performed on peripheral blood. The receptors come from a young man with COVID-19, enrolled during active disease.

V gene TRBV30 combines with J gene TRBJ2-1; TRBD2 aligns across 14 bases. This CDR3 comprises 13 residues. CDR1 GTSNPN and CDR2 SVGIG come from the germline V gene (reference sequence). V shed 5 bases and J 9 bases; nucleotides not matched to a gene: 3. The chain's CDR3 is CAWRLAGGGEQFF. The CDR3 DNA sequence: TGTGCCTGGCGACTAGCGGGAGGGGGTGAGCAGTTCTTC.

The chain has TRBV9 and TRBJ1-2, with D unclear. The CDR3 spans 15 residues. Looked up from germline, CDR1 is SGDLS and CDR2 is YYNGEE. With 1 base removed from V and 7 bases from J, the gap between germline ends came to 17 bases. The CDR3 DNA reads TGTGCCAGCAGCGTAAGCGGCAGGCAGGCCTCTGGCTACACCTTC. This codes for CASSVSGRQASGYTF.

This sequence joins TRBV24-1 and TRBJ2-1; D is possibly TRBD2 (8 bases). The CDR3 consists of 18 residues. The V end was cut by 3 bases, the J end by 7 bases, with 24 bases between. Germline V CDR1 and CDR2: KGHDR, SFDVKD. CDR3: CATSDPGGGSGSRNEQFF. CDR3 nucleotide sequence: TGTGCCACCAGTGATCCAGGGGGTGGCAGCGGGAGTAGGAATGAGCAGTTCTTC.

This clone showed up just a few times. The J gene is TRBJ1-2, the V gene TRBV28; 8 nucleotides agree with TRBD1. The CDR3 is made up of 13 amino acids. CDR1 is MDHEN and CDR2 is SYDVKM in the germline V gene. V dropped 8 bases and J dropped 1; count of bases not matched to a gene: 3. CDR3: CASQTGVNYGYTF. The CDR3 nucleotides read TGTGCCAGCCAGACAGGGGTTAACTATGGCTACACCTTC.